This T cell receptor beta chain was profiled in a study of T cells after posttransplantation cyclophosphamide. The sample holds many counts of this clone. The antigen is undetermined. Findings and limits, study-wide: Donor CD8+ memory clones often dominated recipient blood repertoires at later times. Skin or GI-infiltrating T cells shared few TRB sequences with blood. TRB clonality was highly associated with recipient CMV seropositivity and reactivation.

Some clones are missing from TCRdb's copy, which holds only in-frame ones; the method was immunoSEQ multiplex PCR. The sample has roughly 32,000 clones, none seen only once; the top ten hold around 5%. The sample taken for sequencing was PBMCs. This receptor was taken from a woman between 25 and 40 years old in good health and a related stem cell transplant donor.

CDR3 sequence reads: CASSQSLAGGTDTQYF. CDR3 nucleotides: TGTGCCAGCAGCCAATCGCTAGCGGGGGGAACAGATACGCAGTATTTT. The J gene is TRBJ2-3, the V gene TRBV4-2, with 11 bases identical to TRBD2. The germline V gene has CDR1 LGHNA and CDR2 YNFKEQ. CDR3 length: 16 residues. The V gene end was trimmed by 2 bases and the J gene end by 3 bases; junction bases not matched to a gene: 4.